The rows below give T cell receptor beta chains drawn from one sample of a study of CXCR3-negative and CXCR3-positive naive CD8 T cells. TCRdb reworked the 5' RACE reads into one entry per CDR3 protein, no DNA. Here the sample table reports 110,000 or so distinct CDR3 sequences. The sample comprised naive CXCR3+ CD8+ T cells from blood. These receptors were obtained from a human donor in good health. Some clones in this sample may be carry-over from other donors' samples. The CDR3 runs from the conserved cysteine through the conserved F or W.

cdr3_aa: CASSRGGRGAEAFF; v_call: TRBV4-3; j_call: TRBJ1-1
cdr3_aa: CASSLGVAKNIQYF; v_call: TRBV12-3/TRBV12-4; j_call: TRBJ2-4
cdr3_aa: CASSLISSGQNTIYF; v_call: TRBV7-2; j_call: TRBJ1-3
cdr3_aa: CASSVFGTSGSLSYNEQFF; v_call: TRBV9; j_call: TRBJ2-1
cdr3_aa: CASSQADTQYF; v_call: TRBV14; j_call: TRBJ2-3
cdr3_aa: CASSPGLAGAVRETQYF; v_call: TRBV7-9; j_call: TRBJ2-5
cdr3_aa: CASSLLRYGIPGETQYF; v_call: TRBV28; j_call: TRBJ2-5
cdr3_aa: CASSGGATGYEQYF; v_call: TRBV7-9; j_call: TRBJ2-7
cdr3_aa: CASSLDLIPANEQFF; v_call: TRBV11-3; j_call: TRBJ2-1
cdr3_aa: CASSDTGGHTDTQYF; v_call: TRBV7-9; j_call: TRBJ2-3
cdr3_aa: CAWRFLQGGVNEQFF; v_call: TRBV30; j_call: TRBJ2-1
cdr3_aa: CSLAASGGYTF; v_call: TRBV29-1; j_call: TRBJ1-2
cdr3_aa: CASSPAGMNTGELFF; v_call: TRBV12-3/TRBV12-4; j_call: TRBJ2-2
cdr3_aa: CASTTFGEQYF; v_call: TRBV7-6; j_call: TRBJ2-7
cdr3_aa: CASSPDRVGNEQFF; v_call: TRBV12-3/TRBV12-4; j_call: TRBJ2-1
cdr3_aa: CASSLLSSGPSSYNEQFF; v_call: TRBV28; j_call: TRBJ2-1
cdr3_aa: CSAPELKNYGYTF; v_call: TRBV20-1; j_call: TRBJ1-2
cdr3_aa: CASSPISGLPVYEQYF; v_call: TRBV9; j_call: TRBJ2-7
cdr3_aa: CASIRQGRTEAFF; v_call: TRBV2; j_call: TRBJ1-1
cdr3_aa: CASSFSGAGFVINEKLFF; v_call: TRBV27; j_call: TRBJ1-4
cdr3_aa: CASSERGTGTDNEQFF; v_call: TRBV2; j_call: TRBJ2-1
cdr3_aa: CASSDRLNYGYTF; v_call: TRBV13; j_call: TRBJ1-2
cdr3_aa: CASSVETSVDETQYF; v_call: TRBV9; j_call: TRBJ2-5
cdr3_aa: CASSLLPPTSGSGNEQFF; v_call: TRBV11-2; j_call: TRBJ2-1
cdr3_aa: CASSWIRDIYNEQFF; v_call: TRBV5-5; j_call: TRBJ2-1
cdr3_aa: CATQNPRDRLYGYTF; v_call: TRBV28; j_call: TRBJ1-2
cdr3_aa: CASRRSGEGDTQYF; v_call: TRBV28; j_call: TRBJ2-3
cdr3_aa: CASSWGQGSYEQYF; v_call: TRBV28; j_call: TRBJ2-7